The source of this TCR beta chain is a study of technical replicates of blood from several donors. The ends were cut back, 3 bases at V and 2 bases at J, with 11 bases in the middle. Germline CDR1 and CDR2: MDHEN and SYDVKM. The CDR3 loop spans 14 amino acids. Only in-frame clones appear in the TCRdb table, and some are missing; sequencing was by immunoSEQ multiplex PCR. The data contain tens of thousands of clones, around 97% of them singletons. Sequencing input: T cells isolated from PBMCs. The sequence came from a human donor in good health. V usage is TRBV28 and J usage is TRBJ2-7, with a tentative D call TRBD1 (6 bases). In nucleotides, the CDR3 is TGTGCCAGCAGTTTTATCAGGGGCCCCTACGAGCAGTACTTC. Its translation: CASSFIRGPYEQYF. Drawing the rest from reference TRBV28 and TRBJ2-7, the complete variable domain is DVKVTQSSRYLVKRTGEKVFLECVQDMDHENMFWYRQDPGLGLRLIYFSYDVKMKEKGDIPEGYSVSREKKERFSLILESASTNQTSMYLCASSFIRGPYEQYFGPGTRLTVT.